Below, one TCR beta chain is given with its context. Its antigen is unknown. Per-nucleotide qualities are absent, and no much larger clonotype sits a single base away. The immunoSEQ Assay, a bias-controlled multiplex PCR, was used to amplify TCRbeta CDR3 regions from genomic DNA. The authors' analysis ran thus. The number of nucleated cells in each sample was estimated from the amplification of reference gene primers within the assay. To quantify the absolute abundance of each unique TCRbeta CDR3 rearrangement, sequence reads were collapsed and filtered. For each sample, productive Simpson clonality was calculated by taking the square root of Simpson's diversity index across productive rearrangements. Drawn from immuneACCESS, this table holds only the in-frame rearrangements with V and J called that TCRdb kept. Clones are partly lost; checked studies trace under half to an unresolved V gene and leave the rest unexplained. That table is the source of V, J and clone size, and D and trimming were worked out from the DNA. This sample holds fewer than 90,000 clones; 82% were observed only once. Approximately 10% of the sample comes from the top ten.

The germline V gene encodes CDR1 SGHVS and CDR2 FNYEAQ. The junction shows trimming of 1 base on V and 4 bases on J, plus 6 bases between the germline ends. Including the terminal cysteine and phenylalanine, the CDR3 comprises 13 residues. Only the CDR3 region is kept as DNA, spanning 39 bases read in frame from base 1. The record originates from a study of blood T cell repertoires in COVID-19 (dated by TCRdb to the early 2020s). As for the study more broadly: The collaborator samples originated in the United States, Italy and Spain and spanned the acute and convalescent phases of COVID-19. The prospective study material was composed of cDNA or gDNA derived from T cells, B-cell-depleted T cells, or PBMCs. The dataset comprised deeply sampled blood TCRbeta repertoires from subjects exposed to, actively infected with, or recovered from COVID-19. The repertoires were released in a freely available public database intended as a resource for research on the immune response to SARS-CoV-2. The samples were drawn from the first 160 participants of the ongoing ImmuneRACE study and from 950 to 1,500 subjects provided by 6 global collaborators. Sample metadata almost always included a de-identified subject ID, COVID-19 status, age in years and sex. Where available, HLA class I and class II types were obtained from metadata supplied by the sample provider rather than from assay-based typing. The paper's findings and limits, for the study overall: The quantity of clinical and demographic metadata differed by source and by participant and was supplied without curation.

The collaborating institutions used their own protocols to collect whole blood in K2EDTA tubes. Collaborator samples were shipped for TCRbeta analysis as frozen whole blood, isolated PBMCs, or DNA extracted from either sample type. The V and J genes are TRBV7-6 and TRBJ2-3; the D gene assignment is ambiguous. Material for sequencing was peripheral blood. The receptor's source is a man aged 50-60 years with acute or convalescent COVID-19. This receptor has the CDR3 CASSLEGADTQYF. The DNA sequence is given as TGTGCCAGCAGCTTAGAAGGAGCAGATACGCAGTATTTT.